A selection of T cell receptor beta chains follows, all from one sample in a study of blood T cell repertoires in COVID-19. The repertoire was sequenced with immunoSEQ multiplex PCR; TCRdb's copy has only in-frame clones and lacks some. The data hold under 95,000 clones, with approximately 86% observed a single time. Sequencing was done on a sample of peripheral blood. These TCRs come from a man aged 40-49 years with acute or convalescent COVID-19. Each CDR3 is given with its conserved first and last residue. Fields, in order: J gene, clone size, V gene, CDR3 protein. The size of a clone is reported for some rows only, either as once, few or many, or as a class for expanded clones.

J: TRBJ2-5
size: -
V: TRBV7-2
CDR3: CASSRDTHTGTQYF

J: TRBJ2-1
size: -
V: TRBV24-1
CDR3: CATSDPDDRDEQFF

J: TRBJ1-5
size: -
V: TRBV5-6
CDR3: CASSLRGAGPQHF

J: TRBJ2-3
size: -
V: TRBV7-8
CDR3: CASSLALGLVKGGDTQYF

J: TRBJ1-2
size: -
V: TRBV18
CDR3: CASTMERNNYGYTF

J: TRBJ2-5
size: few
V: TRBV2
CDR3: CASKWTSGSEETQYF

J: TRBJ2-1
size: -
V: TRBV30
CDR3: CAWSEGPGAEQFF

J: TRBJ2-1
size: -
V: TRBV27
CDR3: CASSPSSGKNEQFF

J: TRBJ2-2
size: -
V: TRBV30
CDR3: CAWSATGGTGELFF

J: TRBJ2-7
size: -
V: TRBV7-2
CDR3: CASSLLAGFDEQYF

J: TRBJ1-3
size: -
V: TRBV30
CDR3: CAWSRNRGSGNTIYF

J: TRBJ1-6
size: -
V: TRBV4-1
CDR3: CASSQDLGQGADNSPLHF

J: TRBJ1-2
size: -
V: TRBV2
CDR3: CASSDWDRGYGYTF

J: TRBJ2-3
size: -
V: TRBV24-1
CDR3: CATSDPRRGSTDTQYF

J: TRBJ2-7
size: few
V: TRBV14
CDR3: CASSQEDSFIYEQYF

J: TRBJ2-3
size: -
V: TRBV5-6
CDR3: CASSLLVPSGTDTQYF

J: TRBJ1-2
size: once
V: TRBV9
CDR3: CASSVADRSRPYGYTF

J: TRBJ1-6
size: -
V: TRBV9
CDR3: CASSLWTEINSPLHF

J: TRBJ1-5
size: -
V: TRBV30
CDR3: CAWSPAGGNQPQHF

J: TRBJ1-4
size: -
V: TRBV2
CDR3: CASSERRARGPTNEKLFF

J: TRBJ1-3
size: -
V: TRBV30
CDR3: CAWSVLSSSSGNTIYF

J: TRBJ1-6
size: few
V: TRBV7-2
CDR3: CASSFRDRGSPLHF

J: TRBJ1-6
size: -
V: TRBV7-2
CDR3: CASSLLGERDSPLHF

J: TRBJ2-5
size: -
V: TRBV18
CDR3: CASSPTSGKETQYF

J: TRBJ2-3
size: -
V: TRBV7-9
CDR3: CASSFSGGLDTQYF

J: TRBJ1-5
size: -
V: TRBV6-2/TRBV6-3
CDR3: CASSYSRDYQPQHF

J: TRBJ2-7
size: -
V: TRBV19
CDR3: CASSALDRGGYEQYF

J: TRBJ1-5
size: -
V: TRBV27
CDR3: CASSQGQGFQPQHF

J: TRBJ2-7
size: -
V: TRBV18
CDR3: CASSPSGRRSYEQYF

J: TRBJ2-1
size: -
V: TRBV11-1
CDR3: CASSQTSADEQFF

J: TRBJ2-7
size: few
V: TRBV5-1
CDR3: CASSTTSGSGEQYF

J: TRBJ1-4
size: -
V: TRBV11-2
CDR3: CASSLESGDEKLFF

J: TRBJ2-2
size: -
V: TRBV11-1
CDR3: CASSLAIANTGELFF

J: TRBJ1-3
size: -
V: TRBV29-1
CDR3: CSVGGTGNTIYF

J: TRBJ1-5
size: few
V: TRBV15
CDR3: CATSRDGGQGWQPQHF

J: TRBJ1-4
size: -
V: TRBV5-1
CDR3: CASSSAGASEKLFF

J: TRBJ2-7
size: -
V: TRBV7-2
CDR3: CASSPYPSGSYEQYF

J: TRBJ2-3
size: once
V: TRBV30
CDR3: CAWGTPTRTASTDTQYF

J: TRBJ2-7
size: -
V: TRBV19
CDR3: CATQREALLGEQYF

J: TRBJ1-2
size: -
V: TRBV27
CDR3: CASSSHRRTGLASYGYTF

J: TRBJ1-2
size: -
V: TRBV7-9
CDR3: CASSSGDSGGYTF

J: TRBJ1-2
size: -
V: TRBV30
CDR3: CAWSPGTPEGGYTF

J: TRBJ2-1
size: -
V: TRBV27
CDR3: CASSIGTDNEQFF